This T cell receptor (beta chain) came from a study of metastatic and nonmetastatic thyroid tumors. Overall study context: Across blood and tumor or nodule tissue, repertoires from malignant and benign thyroid patients were compared with one another.

Treatment of any kind had been given to no patient before thyroid surgery. Study results and caveats: Compared with benign nodules, malignant thyroid tumors were reported to have significantly higher TCR beta diversity in both blood and tumor.

Germline values: CDR1 MNHNS, CDR2 SASEGT. The CDR3 totals 16 residues. This clone has only a few counts. Its antigen is as yet unknown. A single base separates this from a much larger clone, so it may be a read error. As handled by the study authors: Building a distant-metastasis classifier for papillary thyroid cancer drew on CDR3 differences across clinicopathological groups. TCRdb re-clonotyped the PCR reads via MiXCR. These V and J calls derive from TCRdb rather than the authors' analysis. The repertoire holds tens of thousands of clones, with 12% as singletons. The chain employs TRBV6-1 and TRBJ2-5; TRBD2 matches 12 bases. This TCR was sampled from a female donor with papillary thyroid cancer or a benign thyroid nodule (not recorded which). Some clones in this sample may be carry-over from other donors' samples. The sequenced material came from tumor tissue. CDR3 region: CASRPPLAGGGETKYF. CDR3 nucleotides: TGTGCCAGCAGACCTCCACTAGCGGGAGGCGGGGAGACCAAGTACTTC.